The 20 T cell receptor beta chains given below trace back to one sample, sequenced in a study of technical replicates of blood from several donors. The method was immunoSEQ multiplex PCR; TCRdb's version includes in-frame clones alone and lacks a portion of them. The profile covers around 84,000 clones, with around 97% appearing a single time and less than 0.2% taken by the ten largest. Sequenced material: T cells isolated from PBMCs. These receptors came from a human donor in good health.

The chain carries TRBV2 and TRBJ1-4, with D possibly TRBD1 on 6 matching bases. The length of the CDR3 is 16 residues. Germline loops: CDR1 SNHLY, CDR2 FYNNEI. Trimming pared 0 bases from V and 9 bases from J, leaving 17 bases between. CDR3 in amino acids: CASSEAQGSRGKKLFF. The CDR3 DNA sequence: TGTGCCAGCAGTGAAGCGCAGGGCTCAAGGGGGAAAAAACTGTTTTTT.

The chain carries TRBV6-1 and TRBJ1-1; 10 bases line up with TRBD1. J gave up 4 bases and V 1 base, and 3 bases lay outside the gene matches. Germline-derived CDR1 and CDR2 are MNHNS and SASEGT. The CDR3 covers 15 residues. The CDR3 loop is CASSEDGTGATEAFF. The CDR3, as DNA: TGTGCCAGCAGTGAAGATGGGACAGGGGCCACTGAAGCTTTCTTT.

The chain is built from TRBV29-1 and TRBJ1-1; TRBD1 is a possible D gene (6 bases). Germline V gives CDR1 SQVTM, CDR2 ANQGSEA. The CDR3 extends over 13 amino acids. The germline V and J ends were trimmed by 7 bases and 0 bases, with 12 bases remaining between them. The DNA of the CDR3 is TGCAGCGCCCGAAGGGGGTTGAACACTGAAGCTTTCTTT. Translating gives CSARRGLNTEAFF.

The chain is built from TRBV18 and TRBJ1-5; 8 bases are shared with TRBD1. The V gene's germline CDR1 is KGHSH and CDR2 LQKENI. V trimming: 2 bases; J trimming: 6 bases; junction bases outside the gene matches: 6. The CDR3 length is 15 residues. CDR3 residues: CASSPEGTGAQPQHF. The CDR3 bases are TGTGCCAGCTCACCAGAAGGGACAGGCGCTCAGCCCCAGCATTTT.

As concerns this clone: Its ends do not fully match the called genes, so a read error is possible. The DNA for the CDR3 is TGTGCCAGCACTGAATCAGGGGGCGCCCATGGAGTCCGTGGCTACACCTTC. It yields the protein CASTESGGAHGVRGYTF. The chain combines TRBV6-1 with TRBJ1-2; 8 bases line up with TRBD1. The CDR3 sequence is 17 residues long. Germline loops: CDR1 MNHNS, CDR2 SASEGT.

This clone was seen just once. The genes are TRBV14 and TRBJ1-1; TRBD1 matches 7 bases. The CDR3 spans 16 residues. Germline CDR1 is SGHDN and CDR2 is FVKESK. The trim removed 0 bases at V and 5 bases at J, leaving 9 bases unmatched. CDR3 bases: TGTGCCAGCAGCCAAGATCGGGCAGGGGGAAGGACTGAAGCTTTCTTT. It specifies CASSQDRAGGRTEAFF.

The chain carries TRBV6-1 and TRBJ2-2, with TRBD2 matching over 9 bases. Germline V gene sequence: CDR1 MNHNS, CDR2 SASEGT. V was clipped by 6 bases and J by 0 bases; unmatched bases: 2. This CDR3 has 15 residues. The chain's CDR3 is CASRAGGPNTGELFF. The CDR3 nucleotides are TGTGCCAGCAGGGCGGGAGGGCCGAACACCGGGGAGCTGTTTTTT.

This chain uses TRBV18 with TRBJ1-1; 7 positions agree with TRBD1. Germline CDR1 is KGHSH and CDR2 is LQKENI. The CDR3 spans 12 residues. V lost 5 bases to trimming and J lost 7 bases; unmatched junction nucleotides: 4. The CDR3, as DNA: TGTGCCAGCTCAAAGACAGGGCTTGAAGCTTTCTTT. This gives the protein CASSKTGLEAFF.

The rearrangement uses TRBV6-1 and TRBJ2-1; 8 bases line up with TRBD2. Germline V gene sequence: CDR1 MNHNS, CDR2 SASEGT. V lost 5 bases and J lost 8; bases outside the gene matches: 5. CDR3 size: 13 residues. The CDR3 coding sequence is TGTGCCAGCAGTCCGGGGGGGGGCTATGAGCAGTTCTTC. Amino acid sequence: CASSPGGGYEQFF.

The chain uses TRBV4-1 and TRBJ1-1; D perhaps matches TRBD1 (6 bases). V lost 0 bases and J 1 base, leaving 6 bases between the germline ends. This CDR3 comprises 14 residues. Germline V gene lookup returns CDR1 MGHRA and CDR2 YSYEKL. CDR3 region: CASSQEDRNTEAFF. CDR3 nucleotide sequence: TGCGCCAGCAGCCAAGAGGACAGGAACACTGAAGCTTTCTTT.

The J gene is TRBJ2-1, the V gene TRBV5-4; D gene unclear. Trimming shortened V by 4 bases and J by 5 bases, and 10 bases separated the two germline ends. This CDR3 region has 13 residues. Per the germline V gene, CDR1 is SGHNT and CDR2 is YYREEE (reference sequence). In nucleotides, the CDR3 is TGTGCCAGCAGCAGACGGAGCGACAATGAGCAGTTCTTC. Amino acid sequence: CASSRRSDNEQFF.

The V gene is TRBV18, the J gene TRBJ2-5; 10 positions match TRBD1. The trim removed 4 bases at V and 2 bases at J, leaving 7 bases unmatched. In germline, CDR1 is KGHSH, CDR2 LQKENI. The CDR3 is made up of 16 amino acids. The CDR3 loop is CASSLRDRGFQETQYF. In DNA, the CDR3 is TGTGCCAGCTCACTCCGGGACAGGGGATTTCAAGAGACCCAGTACTTC.

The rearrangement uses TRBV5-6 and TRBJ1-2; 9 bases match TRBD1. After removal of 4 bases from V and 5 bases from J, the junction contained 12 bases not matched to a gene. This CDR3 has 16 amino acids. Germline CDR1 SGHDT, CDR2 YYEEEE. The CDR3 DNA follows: TGTGCCAGCAGCCCAGACGACAGGGGGGACGGATATGGCTACACCTTC. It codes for CASSPDDRGDGYGYTF.

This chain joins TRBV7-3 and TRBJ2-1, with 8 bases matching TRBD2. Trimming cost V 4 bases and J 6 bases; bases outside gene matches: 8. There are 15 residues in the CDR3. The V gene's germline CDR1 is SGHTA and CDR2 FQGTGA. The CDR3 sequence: CASSSGLAISNEQFF. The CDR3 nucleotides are TGTGCCAGCAGCTCTGGACTAGCTATATCCAATGAGCAGTTCTTC.

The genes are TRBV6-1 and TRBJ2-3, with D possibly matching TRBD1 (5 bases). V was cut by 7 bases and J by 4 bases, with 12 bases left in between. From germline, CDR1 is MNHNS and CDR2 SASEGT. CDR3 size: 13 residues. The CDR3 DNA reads TGTGCCAGCATGGCGCAGGGCCCAGATACGCAGTATTTT. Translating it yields CASMAQGPDTQYF.

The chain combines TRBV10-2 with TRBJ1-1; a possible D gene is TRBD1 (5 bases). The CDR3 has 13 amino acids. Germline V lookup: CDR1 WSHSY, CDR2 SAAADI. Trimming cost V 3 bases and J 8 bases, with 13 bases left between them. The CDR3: CASSDVTRGEAFF. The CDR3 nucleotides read TGCGCCAGCAGTGATGTTACCCGGGGGGAAGCTTTCTTT.

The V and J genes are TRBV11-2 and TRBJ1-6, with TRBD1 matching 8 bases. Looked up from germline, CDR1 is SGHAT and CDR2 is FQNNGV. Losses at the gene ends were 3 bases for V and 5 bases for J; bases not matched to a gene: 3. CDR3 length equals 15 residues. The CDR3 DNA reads TGTGCCAGCAGCTTTCTGGACAGGGATAATTCACCCCTCCACTTT. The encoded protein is CASSFLDRDNSPLHF.

The CDR3 spells CAINNPSSYNEQFF. CDR3 nucleotides: TGTGCCATCAATAACCCGAGCTCCTACAATGAGCAGTTCTTC. The V call is TRBV10-3, the J call TRBJ2-1; D ambiguous. V dropped 7 bases and J dropped 0 bases, with 10 bases sitting between them. From germline, CDR1 is ENHRY and CDR2 SYGVKD. This CDR3 has 14 residues.

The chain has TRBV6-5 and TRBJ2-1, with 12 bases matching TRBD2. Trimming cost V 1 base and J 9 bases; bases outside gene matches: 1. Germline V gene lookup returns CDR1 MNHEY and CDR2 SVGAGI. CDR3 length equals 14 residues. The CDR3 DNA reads TGTGCCAGCAGTTACTTACTAGCGGGGGGTGAGCAGTTCTTC. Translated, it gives CASSYLLAGGEQFF.

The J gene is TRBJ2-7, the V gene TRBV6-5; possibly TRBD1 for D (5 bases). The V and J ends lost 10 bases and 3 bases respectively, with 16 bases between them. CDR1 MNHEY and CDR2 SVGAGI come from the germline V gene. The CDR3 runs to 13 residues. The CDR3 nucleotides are TGTGCCACCCACCGGTCAGGGAACTACGAGCAGTACTTC. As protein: CATHRSGNYEQYF.